These 24 T cell receptor beta chains share one sample of origin, sequenced in a study of cytomegalovirus exposure and HLA in healthy donors. PCR employed 60 Vbeta and 13 Jbeta primers. Profiled with immunoSEQ multiplex PCR; TCRdb holds only in-frame clones, not every one. Among over 200,000 clones listed, around 80% were seen once. Sequenced material: PBMCs. The source is a male donor in good health and CMV-seronegative.

The chain combines TRBV19 with TRBJ2-5; D is undetermined. CDR1 and CDR2 from the germline V gene are LNHDA and SQIVND (reference sequence). The CDR3 spans 11 residues. V lost 7 bases and J 4 bases, leaving 7 bases between the germline ends. The CDR3 reads CASIKRETQYF. As DNA, the CDR3 is TGTGCCAGTATCAAGCGAGAGACCCAGTACTTC. The full variable domain, with the rest looked up from reference TRBV19 and TRBJ2-5, is DGGITQSPKYLFRKEGQNVTLSCEQNLNHDAMYWYRQDPGQGLRLIYYSQIVNDFQKGDIAEGYSVSREKKESFPLTVTSAQKNPTAFYLCASIKRETQYFGPGTRLLVL.

The chain is built from TRBV6-4 and TRBJ2-7, with D possibly being TRBD2 (5 bases). Trimming cost V 1 base and J 4 bases, with 8 bases left between them. The CDR3 totals 13 residues. CDR1 MRHNA and CDR2 SNTAGT come from the germline V gene. CDR3 sequence reads: CASSDYEGYEQYF. As DNA, the CDR3 is TGTGCCAGCAGTGACTACGAGGGATACGAGCAGTACTTC.

The chain is built from TRBV5-1 and TRBJ1-2, with 9 bases fitting TRBD1. V shed 0 bases and J 5 bases; nucleotides not matched to a gene: 11. Germline CDR1 SGHRS, CDR2 YFSETQ. The CDR3 has 17 amino acids. The CDR3 protein is CASSLEPTQGARYGYTF. CDR3 nucleotide sequence: TGCGCCAGCAGCTTGGAACCAACACAGGGGGCAAGATATGGCTACACCTTC.

This clone has just a few counts. This chain links TRBV4-1 with TRBJ2-1; the D is unclear. Germline CDR1 and CDR2: MGHRA and YSYEKL. This CDR3 is 16 amino acids long. Between the trimmed V and J ends, which lost 0 bases and 8 bases, there was a span of 17 bases. Here the CDR3 DNA reads TGCGCCAGCAGCCAAGATCTTGCGGTTGGAGTGGATGAGCAGTTCTTC. Translating it yields CASSQDLAVGVDEQFF.

The J gene is TRBJ2-1, the V gene TRBV27, with a tentative D call TRBD2 (6 bases). Germline lookup yields CDR1 MNHEY and CDR2 SMNVEV (reference sequence). The CDR3 consists of 16 residues. Trimming shortened V by 6 bases and J by 8 bases, and 23 bases separated the two germline ends. The CDR3 nucleotides read TGTGCCAGCAGCGACGCCGTGGGGGGAGCCATGTATGAGCAGTTCTTC. It specifies CASSDAVGGAMYEQFF.

The chain is built from TRBV19 and TRBJ2-3; maybe TRBD2 (6 bases). This CDR3 has 13 amino acids. Trimming stripped 3 bases from V and 8 bases from J, with 12 bases between. Germline V gene lookup returns CDR1 LNHDA and CDR2 SQIVND (reference sequence). The CDR3 DNA is TGTGCCAGTAGTATGGGAGGTATAGGTACGCAGTATTTT. It yields the protein CASSMGGIGTQYF.

The rearrangement uses TRBV19 and TRBJ1-5; 9 nucleotides agree with TRBD1. CDR3 length: 16 residues. The ends lost 7 bases at V and 7 bases at J; junction bases unmatched: 14. Per germline, CDR1 LNHDA and CDR2 SQIVND (reference sequence). For the CDR3, the DNA is TGTGCCAGTACCAAGCTAGAGGGGACAGGGATCCAGCCCCAGCATTTT. Protein sequence: CASTKLEGTGIQPQHF. Combining the CDR3 with reference TRBV19 and TRBJ1-5 gives the whole variable domain DGGITQSPKYLFRKEGQNVTLSCEQNLNHDAMYWYRQDPGQGLRLIYYSQIVNDFQKGDIAEGYSVSREKKESFPLTVTSAQKNPTAFYLCASTKLEGTGIQPQHFGDGTRLSIL.

The chain is built from TRBV6-5 and TRBJ2-5, with D tentatively TRBD2 (6 bases). Germline V gene lookup returns CDR1 MNHEY and CDR2 SVGAGI. The CDR3 is 11 amino acids. The V gene lost 6 bases and the J gene lost 8 bases, with 10 bases spanning the gap. Here the CDR3 reads CASSNAGTQYF. For the CDR3, the DNA is TGTGCCAGCAGCAATGCGGGAACCCAGTACTTC.

The V call is TRBV5-6, the J call TRBJ1-1, with unresolved D. The CDR3 consists of 13 residues. The V gene lost 4 bases and the J gene lost 0 bases, with 7 bases spanning the gap. Germline CDR1 SGHDT, CDR2 YYEEEE. CDR3 amino acids: CASSPRMNTEAFF. The CDR3 coding sequence is TGTGCCAGCAGCCCGCGTATGAACACTGAAGCTTTCTTT.

The chain couples TRBV5-6 to TRBJ2-2, with a tentative D call TRBD2 (5 bases). Germline values: CDR1 SGHDT, CDR2 YYEEEE. The V end was cut by 2 bases, the J end by 1 base, with 9 bases between. The CDR3 consists of 15 residues. The CDR3 nucleotides read TGTGCCAGCAGCTTTGGGAGTCGGAACACCGGGGAGCTGTTTTTT. As protein: CASSFGSRNTGELFF.

V and J are TRBV6-1 and TRBJ2-7; D may be TRBD1 (6 bases). The germline CDR1 and CDR2 sequences are MNHNS and SASEGT. This CDR3 has 13 residues. V was shortened by 6 bases and J by 3 bases, with 12 bases between the two germline ends. CDR3 DNA: TGTGCCAGCAGGGACAGTGGGGGCTACGAGCAGTACTTC. This sequence encodes CASRDSGGYEQYF.

The chain uses TRBV19 and TRBJ2-2, with D perhaps matching TRBD1 (5 bases). Germline V gene sequence: CDR1 LNHDA, CDR2 SQIVND (reference sequence). There are 13 residues in the CDR3. Trimming removed 7 bases from V and 5 bases from J, with 11 bases in between. CDR3 coding DNA: TGTGCCAGTACCCCAGGGATAACCGGGGAGCTGTTTTTT. It specifies CASTPGITGELFF.

This clone turned up a few times. CDR3 amino acids: CASSVGTGGTDTQYF. Here the CDR3 DNA reads TGTGCCAGCAGCGTAGGGACAGGGGGCACAGATACGCAGTATTTT. The genes are TRBV9 and TRBJ2-3; 9 nucleotides agree with TRBD1. The V and J ends lost 0 bases and 1 base, in that order; junction bases with no gene match: 0. The germline gives CDR1 SGDLS, CDR2 YYNGEE. The CDR3 runs 15 residues.

This chain uses TRBV27 with TRBJ2-7; 7 bases agree with TRBD1. The CDR3 contains 12 residues. The V segment lost 7 bases and the J segment 7 bases; nucleotides outside the gene matches: 7. Germline CDR1 and CDR2: MNHEY and SMNVEV (reference sequence). The CDR3 spells CASKTGTVEQYF. The CDR3 DNA follows: TGTGCCAGCAAGACCGGGACAGTTGAGCAGTACTTC.

This clone was seen a handful of times. This chain uses TRBV5-6 with TRBJ1-2; 8 bases line up with TRBD1. Per the germline V gene, CDR1 is SGHDT and CDR2 is YYEEEE. V trimming: 4 bases; J trimming: 10 bases; junction bases outside the gene matches: 9. CDR3 length: 13 residues. CDR3 sequence reads: CASSPGRGLNYTF. DNA for the CDR3: TGTGCCAGCAGCCCTGGCAGGGGGCTTAACTACACCTTC.

The rearrangement uses TRBV11-3 and TRBJ2-7; 9 nucleotides line up with TRBD2. Germline loops: CDR1 SGHNT, CDR2 YENEEA. J gave up 9 bases and V 0 bases, and 6 bases lay outside the gene matches. The CDR3 totals 14 residues. The CDR3 sequence is CASSLEGTSPRQYF. The CDR3 DNA reads as TGTGCCAGCAGCTTAGAGGGGACTAGCCCTAGGCAGTACTTC.

This rearrangement joins TRBV27 to TRBJ1-2; 11 nucleotides align to TRBD1. The CDR3 has 15 residues. The V gene's germline CDR1 is MNHEY and CDR2 SMNVEV (reference sequence). V lost 5 bases and J lost 3; bases outside the gene matches: 5. The CDR3 protein is CASSLGQGDYYGYTF. The CDR3 DNA is TGTGCCAGCAGTCTGGGACAGGGGGACTACTATGGCTACACCTTC.

The V call is TRBV7-9, the J call TRBJ1-2, with 11 bases aligning to TRBD1. After removal of 5 bases from V and 8 bases from J, the junction contained 7 bases not matched to a gene. The CDR3 spans 14 residues. Germline V gene sequence: CDR1 SEHNR, CDR2 FQNEAQ (reference sequence). CDR3 residues: CASSPSGTGGGYTF. CDR3 coding DNA: TGTGCCAGCAGCCCCTCCGGGACAGGGGGAGGCTACACCTTC.

The V and J genes are TRBV6-5 and TRBJ2-7, with D maybe TRBD1 (6 bases). V lost 0 bases and J 1 base, leaving 7 bases between the germline ends. Germline V gene lookup returns CDR1 MNHEY and CDR2 SVGAGI. The CDR3 length is 14 residues. DNA for the CDR3: TGTGCCAGCAGTTACTCCGGACAGTCCTACGAGCAGTACTTC. It translates to CASSYSGQSYEQYF.

This clone was counted once. CDR3 sequence (DNA): TGTGCCAGTGGGAGGAGCAGAGGAAACTATAACTATGGCTACACCTTC. It specifies CASGRSRGNYNYGYTF. The rearrangement links TRBV19 to TRBJ1-2; D not certain. Trimming shortened V by 8 bases and J by 1 base, and 20 bases separated the two germline ends. CDR1 and CDR2 from the germline V gene are LNHDA and SQIVND (reference sequence). CDR3 size: 16 residues.

The gene calls are TRBV19 and TRBJ2-3; possible D gene TRBD1, 6 bases. The CDR3 length is 18 residues. Trimming stripped 6 bases from V and 0 bases from J, with 22 bases between. From germline, CDR1 is LNHDA and CDR2 SQIVND (reference sequence). The CDR3 DNA reads TGTGCCAGTAGGCGCCTAGGGATGGGGGACACTAGCACAGATACGCAGTATTTT. Its protein product is CASRRLGMGDTSTDTQYF.

The V and J genes are TRBV7-9 and TRBJ2-3, with 7 bases fitting TRBD1. The trim removed 9 bases at V and 2 bases at J, leaving 11 bases unmatched. Looked up from germline, CDR1 is SEHNR and CDR2 is FQNEAQ (reference sequence). The CDR3 totals 15 residues. The CDR3 DNA is TGTGCCAGTGAAACCGGGACAGTTAACACAGATACGCAGTATTTT. Translation gives CASETGTVNTDTQYF.

The chain uses TRBV27 and TRBJ2-1, with a tentative D call TRBD1 (5 bases). V lost 2 bases and J 8 bases, leaving 13 bases between the germline ends. The CDR3 sequence is 14 residues long. Germline CDR1 reads MNHEY; CDR2 reads SMNVEV (reference sequence). CDR3 amino acids: CASSLGQGRDEQFF. For the CDR3, the DNA is TGTGCCAGCAGTTTAGGCCAGGGCAGGGATGAGCAGTTCTTC.

The chain couples TRBV29-1 to TRBJ2-2, with 11 bases lining up with TRBD2. V was clipped by 6 bases and J by 5 bases; unmatched bases: 5. The CDR3 has 14 amino acids. Germline loops: CDR1 SQVTM, CDR2 ANQGSEA. The CDR3 is CSVKLAGVTGELFF. The CDR3 DNA reads as TGCAGCGTGAAACTAGCGGGAGTTACCGGGGAGCTGTTTTTT.